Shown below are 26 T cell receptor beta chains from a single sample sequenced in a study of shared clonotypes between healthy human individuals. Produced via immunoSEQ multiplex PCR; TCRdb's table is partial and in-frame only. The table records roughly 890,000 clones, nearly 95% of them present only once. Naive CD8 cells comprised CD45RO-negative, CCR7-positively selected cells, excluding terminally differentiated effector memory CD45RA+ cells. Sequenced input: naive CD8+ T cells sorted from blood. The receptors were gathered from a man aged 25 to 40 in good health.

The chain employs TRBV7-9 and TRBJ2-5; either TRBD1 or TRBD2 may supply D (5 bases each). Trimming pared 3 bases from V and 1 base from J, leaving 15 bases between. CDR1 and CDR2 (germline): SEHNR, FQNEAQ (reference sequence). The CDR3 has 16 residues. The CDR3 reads CASSFGGGAFQETQYF. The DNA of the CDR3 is TGTGCCAGCAGCTTTGGAGGTGGGGCGTTCCAAGAGACCCAGTACTTC. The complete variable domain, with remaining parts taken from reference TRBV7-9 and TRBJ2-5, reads DTGVSQNPRHKITKRGQNVTFRCDPISEHNRLYWYRQTLGQGPEFLTYFQNEAQLEKSRLLSDRFSAERPKGSFSTLEIQRTEQGDSAMYLCASSFGGGAFQETQYFGPGTRLLVL.

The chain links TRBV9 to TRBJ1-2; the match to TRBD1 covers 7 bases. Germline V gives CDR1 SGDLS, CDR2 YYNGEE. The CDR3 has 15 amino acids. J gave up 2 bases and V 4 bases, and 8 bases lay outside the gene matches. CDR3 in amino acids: CASSFGQAANYGYTF. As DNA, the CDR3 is TGTGCCAGCAGCTTTGGACAGGCGGCAAACTATGGCTACACCTTC.

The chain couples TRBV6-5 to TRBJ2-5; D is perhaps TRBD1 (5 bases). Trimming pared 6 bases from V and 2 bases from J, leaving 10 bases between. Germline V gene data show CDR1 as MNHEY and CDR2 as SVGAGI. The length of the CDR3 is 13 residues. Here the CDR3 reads CASRNYRQETQYF. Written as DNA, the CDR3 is TGTGCCAGCAGAAATTACAGGCAAGAGACCCAGTACTTC.

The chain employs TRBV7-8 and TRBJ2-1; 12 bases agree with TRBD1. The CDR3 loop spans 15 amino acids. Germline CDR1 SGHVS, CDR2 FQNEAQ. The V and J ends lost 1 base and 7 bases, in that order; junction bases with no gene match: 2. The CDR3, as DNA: TGTGCCAGCAGCTTAGGGGACAGGGGGCGGAATGAGCAGTTCTTC. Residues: CASSLGDRGRNEQFF.

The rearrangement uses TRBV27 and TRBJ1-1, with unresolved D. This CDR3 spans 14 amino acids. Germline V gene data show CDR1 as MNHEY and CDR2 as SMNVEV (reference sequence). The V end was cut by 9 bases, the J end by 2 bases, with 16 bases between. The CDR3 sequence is CASSDWLGNTEAFF. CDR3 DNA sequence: TGTGCCAGTTCTGACTGGTTAGGAAACACTGAAGCTTTCTTT.

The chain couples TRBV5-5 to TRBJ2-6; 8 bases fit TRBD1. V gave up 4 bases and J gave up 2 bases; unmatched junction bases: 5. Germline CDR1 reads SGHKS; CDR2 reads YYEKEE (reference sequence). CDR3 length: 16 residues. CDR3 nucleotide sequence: TGTGCCAGCAGCGCGTCGACAGGGGCTGGGGCCAACGTCCTGACTTTC. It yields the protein CASSASTGAGANVLTF.

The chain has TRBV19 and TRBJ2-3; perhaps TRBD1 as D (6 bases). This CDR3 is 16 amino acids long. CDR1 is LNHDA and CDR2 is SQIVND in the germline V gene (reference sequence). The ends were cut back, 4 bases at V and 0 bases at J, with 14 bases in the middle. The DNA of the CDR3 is TGTGCCAGTAGTAACAGGGTACTAGGGAGCACAGATACGCAGTATTTT. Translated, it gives CASSNRVLGSTDTQYF.

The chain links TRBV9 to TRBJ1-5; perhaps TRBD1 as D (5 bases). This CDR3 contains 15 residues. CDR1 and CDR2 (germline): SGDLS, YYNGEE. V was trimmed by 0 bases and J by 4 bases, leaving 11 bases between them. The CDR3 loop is CASSVGGTRNQPQHF. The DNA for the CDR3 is TGTGCCAGCAGCGTAGGAGGGACGCGGAATCAGCCCCAGCATTTT.

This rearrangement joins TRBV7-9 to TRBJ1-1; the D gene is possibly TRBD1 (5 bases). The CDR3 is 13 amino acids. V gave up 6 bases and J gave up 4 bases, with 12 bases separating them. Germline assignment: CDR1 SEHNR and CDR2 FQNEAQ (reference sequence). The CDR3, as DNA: TGTGCCAGCAGAATTGGGGGGGTCACTGAAGCTTTCTTT. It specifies CASRIGGVTEAFF.

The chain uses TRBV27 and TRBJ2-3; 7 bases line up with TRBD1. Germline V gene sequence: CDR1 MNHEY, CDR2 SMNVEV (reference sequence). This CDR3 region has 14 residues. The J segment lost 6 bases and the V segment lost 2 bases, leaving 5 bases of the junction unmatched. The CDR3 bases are TGTGCCAGCAGTTTACTAGGGGGCGCCGATACGCAGTATTTT. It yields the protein CASSLLGGADTQYF.

The CDR3 DNA follows: TGTGCCAGCAGTATCGGGACGGGCAACACTGAAGCTTTCTTT. This sequence encodes CASSIGTGNTEAFF. The rearrangement joins TRBV6-6 to TRBJ1-1; tentative D call: TRBD1 (5 bases). The germline CDR1 and CDR2 sequences are MNHNY and SVGAGI (reference sequence). There are 14 residues in the CDR3. V was shortened by 5 bases and J by 2 bases, with 12 bases between the two germline ends.

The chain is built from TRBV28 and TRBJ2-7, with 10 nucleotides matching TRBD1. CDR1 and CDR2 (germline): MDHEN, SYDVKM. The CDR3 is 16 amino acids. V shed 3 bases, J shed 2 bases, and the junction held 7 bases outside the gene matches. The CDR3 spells CASSFAGTGAAYEQYF. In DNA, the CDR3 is TGTGCCAGCAGTTTCGCCGGGACAGGGGCCGCCTACGAGCAGTACTTC.

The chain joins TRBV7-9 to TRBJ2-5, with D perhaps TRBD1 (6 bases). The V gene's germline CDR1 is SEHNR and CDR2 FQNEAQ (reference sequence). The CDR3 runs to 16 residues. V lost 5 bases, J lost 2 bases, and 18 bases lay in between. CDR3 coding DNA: TGTGCCAGCAGCCAACATACCGGGACAATACAAGAGACCCAGTACTTC. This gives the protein CASSQHTGTIQETQYF.

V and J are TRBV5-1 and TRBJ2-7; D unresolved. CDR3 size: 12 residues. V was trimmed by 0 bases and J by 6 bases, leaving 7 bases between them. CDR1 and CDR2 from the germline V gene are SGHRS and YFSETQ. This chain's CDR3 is CASSLEGSEQYF. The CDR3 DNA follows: TGCGCCAGCAGCTTGGAGGGTAGCGAGCAGTACTTC.

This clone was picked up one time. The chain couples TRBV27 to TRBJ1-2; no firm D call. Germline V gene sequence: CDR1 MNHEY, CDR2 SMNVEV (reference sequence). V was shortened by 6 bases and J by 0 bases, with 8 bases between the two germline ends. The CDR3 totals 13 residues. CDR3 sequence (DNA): TGTGCCAGCAGGGGTTCCTCTAACTATGGCTACACCTTC. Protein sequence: CASRGSSNYGYTF.

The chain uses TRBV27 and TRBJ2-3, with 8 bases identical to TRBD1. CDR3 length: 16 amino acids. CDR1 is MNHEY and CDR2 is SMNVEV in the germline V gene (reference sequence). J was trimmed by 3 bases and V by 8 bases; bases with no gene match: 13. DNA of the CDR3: TGTGCCAGCTCTACTGCGGACAGGGTCAGGACAGATACGCAGTATTTT. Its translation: CASSTADRVRTDTQYF.

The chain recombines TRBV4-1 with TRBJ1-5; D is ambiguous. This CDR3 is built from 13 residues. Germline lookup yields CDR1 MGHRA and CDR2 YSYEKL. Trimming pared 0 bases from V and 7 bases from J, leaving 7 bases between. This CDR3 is CASSQEAYQPQHF. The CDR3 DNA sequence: TGCGCCAGCAGCCAAGAAGCCTACCAGCCCCAGCATTTT.

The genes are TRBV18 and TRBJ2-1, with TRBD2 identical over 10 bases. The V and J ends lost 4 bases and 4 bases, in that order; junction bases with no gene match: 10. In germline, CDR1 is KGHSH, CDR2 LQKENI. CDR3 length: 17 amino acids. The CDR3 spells CASSQTNSGRPYNEQFF. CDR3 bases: TGTGCCAGCTCACAAACCAATAGCGGGAGGCCTTACAATGAGCAGTTCTTC. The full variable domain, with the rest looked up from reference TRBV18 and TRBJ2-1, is NAGVMQNPRHLVRRRGQEARLRCSPMKGHSHVYWYRQLPEEGLKFMVYLQKENIIDESGMPKERFSAEFPKEGPSILRIQQVVRGDSAAYFCASSQTNSGRPYNEQFFGPGTRLTVL.

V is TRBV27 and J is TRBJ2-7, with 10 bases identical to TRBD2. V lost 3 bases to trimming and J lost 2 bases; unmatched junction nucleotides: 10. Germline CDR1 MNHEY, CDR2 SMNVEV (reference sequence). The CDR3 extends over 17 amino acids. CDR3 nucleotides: TGTGCCAGCAGTTTGTTTTTGGGACTAGCGCACACCTACGAGCAGTACTTC. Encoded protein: CASSLFLGLAHTYEQYF.

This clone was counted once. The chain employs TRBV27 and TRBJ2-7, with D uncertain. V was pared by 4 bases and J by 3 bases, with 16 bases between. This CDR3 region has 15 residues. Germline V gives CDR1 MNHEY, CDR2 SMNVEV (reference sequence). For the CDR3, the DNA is TGTGCCAGCAGTTATAGGGCCGATTCTTTCTACGAGCAGTACTTC. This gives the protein CASSYRADSFYEQYF.

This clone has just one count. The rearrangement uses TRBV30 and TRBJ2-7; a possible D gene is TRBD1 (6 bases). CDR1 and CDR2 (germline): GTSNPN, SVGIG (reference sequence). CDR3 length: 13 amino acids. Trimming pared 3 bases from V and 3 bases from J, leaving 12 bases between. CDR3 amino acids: CAWRLQGYYEQYF. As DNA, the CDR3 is TGTGCCTGGAGACTACAGGGTTACTACGAGCAGTACTTC.

The CDR3 region is CSAQVQGDNEKLFF. Here the CDR3 DNA reads TGCAGCGCCCAAGTCCAGGGGGATAATGAAAAACTGTTTTTT. The chain has TRBV29-1 and TRBJ1-4, with 7 nucleotides matching TRBD1. The trim removed 7 bases at V and 4 bases at J, leaving 9 bases unmatched. CDR1 and CDR2 (germline): SQVTM, ANQGSEA. This CDR3 is built from 14 residues.

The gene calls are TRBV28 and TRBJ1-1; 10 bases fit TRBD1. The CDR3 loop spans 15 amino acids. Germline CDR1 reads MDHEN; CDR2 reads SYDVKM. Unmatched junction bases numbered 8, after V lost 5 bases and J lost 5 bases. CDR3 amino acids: CASSPRDRGLTEAFF. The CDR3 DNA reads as TGTGCCAGCAGTCCGCGGGACAGGGGCTTGACTGAAGCTTTCTTT.

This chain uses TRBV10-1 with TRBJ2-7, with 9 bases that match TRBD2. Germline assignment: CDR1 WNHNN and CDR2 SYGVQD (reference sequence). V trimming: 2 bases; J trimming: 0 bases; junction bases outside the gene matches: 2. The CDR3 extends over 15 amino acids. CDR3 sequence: CASSESSGSSYEQYF. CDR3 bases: TGCGCCAGCAGTGAGAGTAGCGGGAGCTCCTACGAGCAGTACTTC.

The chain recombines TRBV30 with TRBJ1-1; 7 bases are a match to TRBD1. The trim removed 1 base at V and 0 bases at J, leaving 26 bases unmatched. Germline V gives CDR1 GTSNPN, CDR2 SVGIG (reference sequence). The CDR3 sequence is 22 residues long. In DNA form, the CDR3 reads TGTGCCTGGAGTGCGCTTCTCGTCACCGACAGAGCCCAGGGGGTCATGAACACTGAAGCTTTCTTT. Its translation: CAWSALLVTDRAQGVMNTEAFF.

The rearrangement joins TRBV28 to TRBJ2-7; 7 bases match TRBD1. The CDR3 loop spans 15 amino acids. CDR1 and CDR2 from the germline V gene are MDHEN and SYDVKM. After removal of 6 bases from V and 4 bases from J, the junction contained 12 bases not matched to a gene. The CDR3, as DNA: TGTGCCAGCAGACCACCGAGGGACAGCTGGTACGAGCAGTACTTC. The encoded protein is CASRPPRDSWYEQYF.